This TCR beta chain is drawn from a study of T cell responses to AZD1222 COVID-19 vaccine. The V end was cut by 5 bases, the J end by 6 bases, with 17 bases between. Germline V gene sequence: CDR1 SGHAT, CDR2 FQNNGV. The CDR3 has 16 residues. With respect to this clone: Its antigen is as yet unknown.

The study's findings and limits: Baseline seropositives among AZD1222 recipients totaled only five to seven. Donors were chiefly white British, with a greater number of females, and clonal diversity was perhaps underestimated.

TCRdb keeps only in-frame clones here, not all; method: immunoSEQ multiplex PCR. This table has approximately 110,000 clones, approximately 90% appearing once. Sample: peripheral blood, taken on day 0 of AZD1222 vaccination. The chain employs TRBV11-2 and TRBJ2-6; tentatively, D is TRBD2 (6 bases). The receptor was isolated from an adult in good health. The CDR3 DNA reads TGTGCCAGCAGCGCTTCTACGGGGGTATCGGCCAACGTCCTGACTTTC. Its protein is CASSASTGVSANVLTF. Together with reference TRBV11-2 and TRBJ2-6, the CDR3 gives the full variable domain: EAGVAQSPRYKIIEKRQSVAFWCNPISGHATLYWYQQILGQGPKLLIQFQNNGVVDDSQLPKDRFSAERLKGVDSTLKIQPAKLEDSAVYLCASSASTGVSANVLTFGAGSRLTVL.